The clone carrying this T cell receptor (beta chain) was seen at least ten times. A single record per CDR3 protein comes from TCRdb applying MiXCR to the RT-PCR reads. The sample gives 800,000 to 1,000,000 distinct CDR3 sequences, roughly 18% of which show up once; under 6.5% is in the top ten. The data are from a study of patients and donors after allogeneic stem cell transplantation. The source of this sequence is a human donor who was either an allogeneic HSCT recipient or a stem cell or donor lymphocyte infusion donor (not recorded which). It is not recorded whose cells these are; they may come from a transplant donor. Sequencing was done on a sample of blood, either unsorted or a sorted T cell fraction (not recorded which).

In DNA form, the CDR3 reads TGTGCCAGCAGTGACAGGGCTAGCACAGATACGCAGTATTTT. Encoded protein: CASSDRASTDTQYF. The chain is built from TRBV12-3 or TRBV12-4 and TRBJ2-3, with TRBD1 matching over 7 bases. Unmatched junction bases numbered 2, after V lost 5 bases and J lost 0 bases. CDR3 size: 14 residues.